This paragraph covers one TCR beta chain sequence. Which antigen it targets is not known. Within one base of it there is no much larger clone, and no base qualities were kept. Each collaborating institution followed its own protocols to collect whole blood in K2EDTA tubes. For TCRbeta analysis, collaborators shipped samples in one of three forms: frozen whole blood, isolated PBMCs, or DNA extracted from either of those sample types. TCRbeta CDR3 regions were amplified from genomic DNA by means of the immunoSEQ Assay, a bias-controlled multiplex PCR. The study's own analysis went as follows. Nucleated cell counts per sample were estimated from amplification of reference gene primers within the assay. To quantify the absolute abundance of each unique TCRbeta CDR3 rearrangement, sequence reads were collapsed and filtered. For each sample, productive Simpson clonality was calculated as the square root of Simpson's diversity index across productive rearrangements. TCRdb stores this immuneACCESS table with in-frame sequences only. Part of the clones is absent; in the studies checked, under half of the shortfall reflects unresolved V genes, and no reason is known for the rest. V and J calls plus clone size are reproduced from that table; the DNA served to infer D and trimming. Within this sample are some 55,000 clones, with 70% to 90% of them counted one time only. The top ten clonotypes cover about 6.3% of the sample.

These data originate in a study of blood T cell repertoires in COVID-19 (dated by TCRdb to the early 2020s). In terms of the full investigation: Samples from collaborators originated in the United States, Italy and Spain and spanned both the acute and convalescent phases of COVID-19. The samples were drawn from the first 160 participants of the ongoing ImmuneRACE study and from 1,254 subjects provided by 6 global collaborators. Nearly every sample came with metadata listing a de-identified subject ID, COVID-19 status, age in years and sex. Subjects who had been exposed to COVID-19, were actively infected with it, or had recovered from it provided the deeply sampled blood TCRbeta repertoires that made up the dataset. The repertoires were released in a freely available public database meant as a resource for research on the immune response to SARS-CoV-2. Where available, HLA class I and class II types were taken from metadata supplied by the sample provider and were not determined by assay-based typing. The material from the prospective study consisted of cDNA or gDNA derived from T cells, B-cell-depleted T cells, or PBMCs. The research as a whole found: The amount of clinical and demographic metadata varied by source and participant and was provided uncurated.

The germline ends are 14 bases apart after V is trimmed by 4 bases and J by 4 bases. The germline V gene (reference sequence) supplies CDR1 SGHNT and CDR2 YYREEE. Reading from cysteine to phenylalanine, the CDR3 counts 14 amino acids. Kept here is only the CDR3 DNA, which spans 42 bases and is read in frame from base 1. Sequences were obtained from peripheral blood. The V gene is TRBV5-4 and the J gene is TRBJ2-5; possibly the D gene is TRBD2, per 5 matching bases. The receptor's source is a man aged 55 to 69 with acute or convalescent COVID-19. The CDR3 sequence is CASSRESSLETQYF. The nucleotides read TGTGCCAGCAGCCGCGAATCTAGCTTAGAGACCCAGTACTTC.